A selection of T cell receptor beta chains follows, all from one sample in a study of T cell responses to AZD1222 COVID-19 vaccine. Only in-frame clones appear in the TCRdb table, and some are missing; sequencing was by immunoSEQ multiplex PCR. The data hold roughly 110,000 clones, with 80% to 90% observed a single time. Sample: peripheral blood, taken on day 0 of AZD1222 vaccination. These receptors were collected from an adult in good health. CDR3s leave out the opening cysteine and the closing phenylalanine or tryptophan.

v_gene: TRBV6-5
j_gene: TRBJ2-7
CDR3aa: ASLQGGGSHEQY

v_gene: TRBV9
j_gene: TRBJ2-3
CDR3aa: ASSSGDTQY

v_gene: TRBV29-1
j_gene: TRBJ2-7
CDR3aa: SVVGTGSSYEQY

v_gene: TRBV2
j_gene: TRBJ2-1
CDR3aa: ASRKGGSSYNEQF

v_gene: TRBV4-1
j_gene: TRBJ1-5
CDR3aa: ASSQMVRQANAVPQH

v_gene: TRBV12-3/TRBV12-4
j_gene: TRBJ1-4
CDR3aa: ASNHRGEEKLF

v_gene: TRBV7-9
j_gene: TRBJ2-7
CDR3aa: ASSLVGRSYEQY

v_gene: TRBV28
j_gene: TRBJ2-7
CDR3aa: ASISASTYEQY

v_gene: TRBV9
j_gene: TRBJ2-7
CDR3aa: ASSVGRGEQY

v_gene: TRBV25-1
j_gene: TRBJ2-5
CDR3aa: ASSEYGGRKTQY

v_gene: TRBV19
j_gene: TRBJ1-1
CDR3aa: ASSSTRQGPNTEAF

v_gene: TRBV28
j_gene: TRBJ2-7
CDR3aa: ASSTSGLGDEQY

v_gene: TRBV9
j_gene: TRBJ1-1
CDR3aa: ASSVGGTNTEAF

v_gene: TRBV4-1
j_gene: TRBJ1-2
CDR3aa: ASSQDQAFYGYT

v_gene: TRBV6-2/TRBV6-3
j_gene: TRBJ2-7
CDR3aa: ASSPLAYEQY

v_gene: TRBV7-3
j_gene: TRBJ2-2
CDR3aa: ASSLVSGGELF

v_gene: TRBV27
j_gene: TRBJ2-1
CDR3aa: ASLSRRDNEQF

v_gene: TRBV6-2/TRBV6-3
j_gene: TRBJ2-5
CDR3aa: ASSSSTSGRLETQY

v_gene: TRBV27
j_gene: TRBJ1-3
CDR3aa: ASSFWVRQAISGNTIY

v_gene: TRBV11-3
j_gene: TRBJ2-2
CDR3aa: ASSLAGSGTGELF

v_gene: TRBV1
j_gene: TRBJ2-3
CDR3aa: TSSPLSNTQY

v_gene: TRBV3-1/TRBV3-2
j_gene: TRBJ2-1
CDR3aa: ASSPSLAGVSYNEQF

v_gene: TRBV28
j_gene: TRBJ1-2
CDR3aa: ASRPPGDGYGYT

v_gene: TRBV3-1/TRBV3-2
j_gene: TRBJ2-5
CDR3aa: ASSPWGEGETQY

v_gene: TRBV7-9
j_gene: TRBJ1-3
CDR3aa: ASSSWTGASFSSGNTIY

v_gene: TRBV10-3
j_gene: TRBJ1-6
CDR3aa: AISESSPDNSPLH

v_gene: TRBV4-3
j_gene: TRBJ2-5
CDR3aa: ASSQALGAAQY

v_gene: TRBV19
j_gene: TRBJ1-1
CDR3aa: ASKTEIMNTEAF

v_gene: TRBV6-1
j_gene: TRBJ2-3
CDR3aa: ASSEMAGPSTDTQY

v_gene: TRBV29-1
j_gene: TRBJ1-2
CDR3aa: SVEDLGRGGYT

v_gene: TRBV29-1
j_gene: TRBJ1-1
CDR3aa: SFTGLNTEAF

v_gene: TRBV7-2
j_gene: TRBJ2-1
CDR3aa: ASSFRSSGTSYNEQF

v_gene: TRBV7-9
j_gene: TRBJ2-1
CDR3aa: ASSPDSWTSGSSFEQF

v_gene: TRBV5-1
j_gene: TRBJ2-1
CDR3aa: ASHFKAGGGNEQF

v_gene: TRBV5-4
j_gene: TRBJ1-3
CDR3aa: ASSSKTDGNTIY